By share of the sample, the clone carrying this TCR beta chain is medium-sized. CDR1 is SEHNR and CDR2 is FQNEAQ in the germline V gene (reference sequence). Trimming took off 3 bases at V and 6 bases at J, with 6 bases between the two ends. The CDR3 is 12 residues long. TCRdb re-called the RT-PCR reads with MiXCR, one entry per CDR3 protein. The sample includes 4,200 or so distinct CDR3 sequences, 34% of them seen just once. The TCR sequence derives from a female donor with primary Sjogren's syndrome. The chain is built from TRBV7-9 and TRBJ1-3, with unresolved D. The sequenced sample was memory CD4+ T cells from salivary gland. CDR3 protein: CASSFSENTIYF. CDR3 sequence (DNA): TGTGCCAGCAGCTTTTCCGAAAACACCATATATTTT.